These 25 T cell receptor beta chains came from one sample sequenced in a study of spatial heterogeneity in lung cancer (dated by TCRdb to between 2018 and 2021). Reading the label with the study, this specimen's time point is: sample taken at primary tumor resection. Whole RNA extracted from tumor and nontumor lung tissue, or from cryopreserved PBMC samples, was used for TCR sequencing without cell sorting. Library creation used 5' RACE. The reads were generated on a NextSeq 500. The public sequencing data were trimmed at Q25 with fastp and processed into clonotypes with MiXCR by TCRdb, which kept only in-frame beta chains. Here each entry gathers all rows of one CDR3 protein and keeps the most common genes and DNA. Counted in this sample were 60,000 to 80,000 distinct CDR3 sequences; more than 10% of them appeared once. In total, the top ten clones hold about 7.1% of the sample. Sequencing was performed on PBMCs, taken at surgery. The receptors shown here come from a male donor with early-stage non-small cell lung cancer.

This clonotype was seen ten or more times. The CDR3 bases are TGTGCCAGCAGCGTGCAGGGCTATGGCTACACCTTC. This encodes CASSVQGYGYTF. The genes are TRBV9 and TRBJ1-2; possibly TRBD1 for D (5 bases). The CDR3 has 12 residues. Germline V lookup: CDR1 SGDLS, CDR2 YYNGEE. V was cut by 2 bases and J by 4 bases, with 6 bases left in between.

Ten or more counts support this clonotype. This sequence joins TRBV27 and TRBJ2-1; no definite D call. The germline CDR1 and CDR2 sequences are MNHEY and SMNVEV (reference sequence). This CDR3 comprises 13 residues. V lost 6 bases and J 5 bases, leaving 11 bases between the germline ends. CDR3 protein: CASRPRSHNEQFF. CDR3 sequence (DNA): TGTGCCAGCAGGCCCCGTAGCCACAATGAGCAGTTCTTC.

Many counts were recorded for this clonotype. This chain joins TRBV7-9 and TRBJ2-7; TRBD2 matches at 9 bases. The CDR3 runs 16 residues. Per germline, CDR1 SEHNR and CDR2 FQNEAQ (reference sequence). The trim removed 0 bases at V and 5 bases at J, leaving 8 bases unmatched. The CDR3: CASSLAKGSSGDEQYF. CDR3 DNA sequence: TGTGCCAGCAGCTTAGCGAAAGGTTCTAGCGGGGACGAGCAGTACTTC.

This clonotype appeared many times. CDR3 residues: CASSQDRNSYNEQFF. In nucleotides, the CDR3 is TGTGCCAGCAGCCAAGACAGGAACTCCTACAATGAGCAGTTCTTC. The V gene is TRBV7-6, the J gene TRBJ2-1; tentative D call: TRBD1 (6 bases). Per the germline V gene, CDR1 is SGHVS and CDR2 is FNYEAQ. V lost 5 bases, J lost 0 bases, and 11 bases lay in between. The CDR3 consists of 15 residues.

V usage is TRBV9 and J usage is TRBJ2-3; TRBD1 matches 7 bases. This CDR3 contains 16 residues. The germline V gene encodes CDR1 SGDLS and CDR2 YYNGEE. Trimming took 0 bases from V and 6 from J; bases not matched to a gene: 10. CDR3 sequence (DNA): TGTGCCAGCAGCGTAGACCGACAGGGTTTGGACGATACGCAGTATTTT. It codes for CASSVDRQGLDDTQYF. Full variable domain (remainder filled in from reference TRBV9 and TRBJ2-3): DSGVTQTPKHLITATGQRVTLRCSPRSGDLSVYWYQQSLDQGLQFLIQYYNGEERAKGNILERFSAQQFPDLHSELNLSSLELGDSALYFCASSVDRQGLDDTQYFGPGTRLTVL.

This clonotype showed up just a few times. CDR3 DNA: TGTGCCAGCAGGAAACAAGACAGAATGAACACTGAAGCTTTCTTT. Translated, it gives CASRKQDRMNTEAFF. This sequence joins TRBV7-9 and TRBJ1-1; tentative D call: TRBD1 (5 bases). The V and J ends lost 6 bases and 0 bases respectively, with 14 bases between them. This CDR3 is built from 15 residues. CDR1 and CDR2 from the germline V gene are SEHNR and FQNEAQ (reference sequence).

This rearrangement joins TRBV5-5 to TRBJ2-2; no reliable D call. Looked up from germline, CDR1 is SGHKS and CDR2 is YYEKEE (reference sequence). The CDR3 is made up of 12 amino acids. V was shortened by 4 bases and J by 4 bases, with 5 bases between the two germline ends. CDR3 in amino acids: CASSPSTGELFF. As DNA, the CDR3 is TGTGCCAGCAGCCCAAGCACCGGGGAGCTGTTTTTT. The full variable domain, in which reference TRBV5-5 and TRBJ2-2 provide the parts outside the CDR3, is DAGVTQSPTHLIKTRGQQVTLRCSPISGHKSVSWYQQVLGQGPQFIFQYYEKEERGRGNFPDRFSARQFPNYSSELNVNALLLGDSALYLCASSPSTGELFFGEGSRLTVL.

This clonotype was observed many times. The rearrangement uses TRBV11-3 and TRBJ1-4; D possibly corresponds to TRBD1 (6 bases). The germline CDR1 and CDR2 sequences are SGHNT and YENEEA. The CDR3 has 12 residues. V was shortened by 5 bases and J by 14 bases, with 15 bases between the two germline ends. The CDR3 DNA sequence: TGTGCCAGCAGCACTCCGAAGGGGGGGCTGTTTTTT. Protein product: CASSTPKGGLFF.

This clonotype was observed a handful of times. V gene TRBV10-3 combines with J gene TRBJ2-3; TRBD1 aligns across 9 bases. The V gene's germline CDR1 is ENHRY and CDR2 SYGVKD. The V segment lost 0 bases and the J segment 4 bases; nucleotides outside the gene matches: 2. CDR3 length: 15 amino acids. CDR3 DNA: TGTGCCATCAGTGAGTCAAGGACAGGGGCAGATACGCAGTATTTT. Protein: CAISESRTGADTQYF.

Ten or more counts support this clonotype. J is TRBJ1-1 and V is TRBV10-3, with D tentatively TRBD1 (6 bases). Trimming removed 10 bases from V and 1 base from J, with 10 bases in between. The germline V gene encodes CDR1 ENHRY and CDR2 SYGVKD. CDR3 length: 12 residues. This CDR3 is CATGQRNTEAFF. In nucleotides, the CDR3 is TGTGCCACCGGACAGAGGAACACTGAAGCTTTCTTT.

This clonotype was recorded a few times. V and J are TRBV12-3 or TRBV12-4 and TRBJ2-7, with unresolved D. V was clipped by 5 bases and J by 2 bases, with 7 bases between them. This CDR3 is 12 amino acids long. The CDR3 DNA is TGTGCCAGCAGTAGCTTGGCCTACGAGCAGTACTTC. Its translation is CASSSLAYEQYF.

V and J are TRBV15 and TRBJ2-1; 10 bases line up with TRBD2. Germline lookup yields CDR1 LNHNV and CDR2 YYDKDF (reference sequence). V shed 8 bases and J 7 bases; nucleotides not matched to a gene: 5. This CDR3 has 13 amino acids. The CDR3 sequence: CATRASGRNEQFF. Written as DNA, the CDR3 is TGTGCCACCCGGGCTAGCGGGAGAAATGAGCAGTTCTTC. The full variable domain, completed using reference TRBV15 and TRBJ2-1, is DAMVIQNPRYQVTQFGKPVTLSCSQTLNHNVMYWYQQKSSQAPKLLFHYYDKDFNNEADTPDNFQSRRPNTSFCFLDIRSPGLGDTAMYLCATRASGRNEQFFGPGTRLTVL.

The rearrangement links TRBV19 to TRBJ2-4, with a possible D match to TRBD1 (6 bases). The CDR3 consists of 16 residues. Looked up from germline, CDR1 is LNHDA and CDR2 is SQIVND (reference sequence). Trimming shortened V by 6 bases and J by 0 bases, and 15 bases separated the two germline ends. This CDR3 is CASSPGTLLAKNIQYF. CDR3 nucleotide sequence: TGTGCCAGTAGCCCCGGGACACTCTTAGCCAAAAACATTCAGTACTTC.

This clonotype occurred many times. The chain couples TRBV5-1 to TRBJ1-1; 8 nucleotides line up with TRBD1. V trimming: 2 bases; J trimming: 5 bases; junction bases outside the gene matches: 8. CDR1 is SGHRS, CDR2 YFSETQ, per germline. CDR3 size: 15 residues. CDR3 residues: CASSFWTGRRTEAFF. CDR3 DNA: TGCGCCAGCAGCTTTTGGACAGGGAGAAGGACTGAAGCTTTCTTT.

This rearrangement joins TRBV5-1 to TRBJ2-7, with TRBD1 matching 7 bases. This CDR3 has 15 residues. V gave up 4 bases and J gave up 5 bases; unmatched junction bases: 12. Germline V CDR1 and CDR2: SGHRS, YFSETQ. This CDR3 reads CASSEGQPAPNEQYF. In DNA form, the CDR3 reads TGCGCCAGCAGCGAGGGACAGCCTGCCCCCAACGAGCAGTACTTC.

The V call is TRBV6-6, the J call TRBJ2-3; the D gene could be TRBD1 or TRBD2 (5 bases each). The CDR3 extends over 14 amino acids. Germline-derived CDR1 and CDR2 are MNHNY and SVGAGI (reference sequence). Trimming left V 7 bases short and J 0 bases short, with 11 bases between. CDR3 DNA sequence: TGTGCCAGCAAAGTTGGGGGTAGCACAGATACGCAGTATTTT. It yields the protein CASKVGGSTDTQYF.

The genes are TRBV10-3 and TRBJ1-1; TRBD1 might be the D (5 bases). CDR3 length equals 15 residues. Between the trimmed V and J ends, which lost 0 bases and 3 bases, there was a span of 11 bases. Germline CDR1 reads ENHRY; CDR2 reads SYGVKD. The CDR3 protein is CAISESPGGDTEAFF. The CDR3 DNA is TGTGCCATCAGTGAGTCCCCGGGGGGGGACACTGAAGCTTTCTTT.

In its sample, this clonotype was seen many times. The chain is built from TRBV4-3 and TRBJ2-6, with D unresolved. The CDR3 is 15 amino acids. Trimming pared 0 bases from V and 4 bases from J, leaving 7 bases between. The germline V gene has CDR1 LGHNA and CDR2 YSLEER. DNA for the CDR3: TGCGCCAGCAGCCAAGATACAGACGGGGCCAACGTCCTGACTTTC. This translates into CASSQDTDGANVLTF.

The rearrangement joins TRBV4-2 to TRBJ2-7; possible D gene TRBD2, 6 bases. Germline V gene lookup returns CDR1 LGHNA and CDR2 YNFKEQ. V lost 5 bases to trimming and J lost 4 bases, with 15 bases between them. The CDR3 runs to 14 residues. The CDR3: CASSDSIGRYEQYF. The CDR3 DNA follows: TGTGCCAGCAGCGACAGCATAGGGAGGTACGAGCAGTACTTC.

This clonotype turned up a few times. The rearrangement links TRBV21-1 to TRBJ1-5; no check of the table's D call, TRBD1, against the DNA was made. TRBV21-1 is a pseudogene locus. The CDR3 runs 16 residues. CDR3 coding DNA: TGTGCCAGCAGCCCACCGGGACATAGTAGCAATCAGCCCCAGCATTTT. Translated, it gives CASSPPGHSSNQPQHF.

The rearrangement links TRBV25-1 to TRBJ2-7; 8 bases align to TRBD2. Germline loops: CDR1 MGHDK, CDR2 SYGVNS. With V trimmed by 3 bases and J by 0 bases, 4 bases remained unmatched. The CDR3 spans 15 residues. The DNA for the CDR3 is TGTGCCAGCAGTGACGGGACTAGGAGCTCCTACGAGCAGTACTTC. Translating it yields CASSDGTRSSYEQYF.

This clonotype was seen a few times. The chain has TRBV3-1 and TRBJ2-7, with 9 bases that match TRBD1. The CDR3 extends over 15 amino acids. Germline CDR1 reads LGHDT; CDR2 reads YNNKEL (reference sequence). J gave up 4 bases and V 4 bases, and 8 bases lay outside the gene matches. The CDR3 loop reads CASSLRDRVMYEQYF. CDR3 bases: TGTGCCAGCAGCCTCCGGGACAGGGTGATGTACGAGCAGTACTTC.

CDR3 nucleotide sequence: TGTGCCAGCAGCGTAGAAGGGCAGGACGGGGAGACCCAGTACTTC. Protein sequence: CASSVEGQDGETQYF. V usage is TRBV9 and J usage is TRBJ2-5; no reliable D call. Germline V gene sequence: CDR1 SGDLS, CDR2 YYNGEE. The germline V and J ends were trimmed by 0 bases and 5 bases, with 14 bases remaining between them. This CDR3 is built from 15 residues.

This clonotype was seen many times. This chain connects TRBV6-5 to TRBJ2-2; D remains unclear. V lost 2 bases and J lost 7, with 8 bases in between. The CDR3 totals 13 residues. Germline V gene lookup returns CDR1 MNHEY and CDR2 SVGAGI. The CDR3 coding sequence is TGTGCCAGCAGTTACCAGCCTGGCGGGGAGCTGTTTTTT. Residues: CASSYQPGGELFF.

The rearrangement links TRBV30 to TRBJ1-1; D is undetermined. CDR3 length: 12 amino acids. Trimming removed 0 bases from V and 4 bases from J, with 6 bases in between. CDR1 is GTSNPN, CDR2 SVGIG, per germline (reference sequence). The CDR3 DNA is TGTGCCTGGAGTGTAGACTCCACTGAAGCTTTCTTT. Encoded protein: CAWSVDSTEAFF.